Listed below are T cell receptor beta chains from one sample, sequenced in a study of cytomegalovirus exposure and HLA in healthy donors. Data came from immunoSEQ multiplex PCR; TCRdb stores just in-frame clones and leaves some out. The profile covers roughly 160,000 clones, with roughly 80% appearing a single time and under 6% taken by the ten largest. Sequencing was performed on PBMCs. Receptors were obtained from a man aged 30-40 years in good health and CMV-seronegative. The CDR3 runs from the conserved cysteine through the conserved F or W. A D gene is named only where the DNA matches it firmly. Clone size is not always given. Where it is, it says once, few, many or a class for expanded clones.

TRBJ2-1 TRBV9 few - TGTGCCAGCGCAGGGGACAATGAGCAGTTCTTC CASAGDNEQFF
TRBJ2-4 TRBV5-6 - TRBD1 TGTGCCAGCAGTCCCGGTCTTGAGGGGGCGGTCAGAAACATTCAGTACTTC CASSPGLEGAVRNIQYF
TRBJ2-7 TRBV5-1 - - TGCGCCAGCAGCTTGATCGAGTTCAACGAGCAGTACTTC CASSLIEFNEQYF
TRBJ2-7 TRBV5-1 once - TGCGCCAGCAGCTTGGCTTTCAGGGTACATCCCTACGAGCAGTACTTC CASSLAFRVHPYEQYF
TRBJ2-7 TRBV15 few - TGTGCCACCAGCAGAGATCAGGGGGGTTACGAGCAGTACTTC CATSRDQGGYEQYF
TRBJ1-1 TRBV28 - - TGTGCCAGCAGTTTTAGAGACAATTTGAACACTGAAGCTTTCTTT CASSFRDNLNTEAFF
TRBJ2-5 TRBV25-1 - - TGTGCCAGCAGTGACCCCGGGAGTGGGACCCAGTACTTC CASSDPGSGTQYF
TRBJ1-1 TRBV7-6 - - TGTGCCAGCAGCTCCCAAGCCGGTGGCACTGAAGCTTTCTTT CASSSQAGGTEAFF
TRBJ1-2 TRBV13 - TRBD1 TGTGCCAGCAGCACCGACAGGGGGTTCTATGGCTACACCTTC CASSTDRGFYGYTF
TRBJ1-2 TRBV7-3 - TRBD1 TGTGCCAGCAGCAAGGGACAGGGGATTGACTACACCTTC CASSKGQGIDYTF
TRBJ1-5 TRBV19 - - TGTGCCAGTACAGATTCCAGGTTCTATCAGCCCCAGCATTTT CASTDSRFYQPQHF
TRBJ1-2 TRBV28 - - TGTGCCAGCAGTTTAAAATTCGCGGTCTATGGCTACACCTTC CASSLKFAVYGYTF